This TCR beta chain was documented in a study of cytomegalovirus exposure and HLA in healthy donors. Study in general: From donors who were HLA-typed, an early data release held about 85 million unique TCRs.

Findings and limits, study-wide: Indistinguishable V segments, including TRBV6-2 and TRBV6-3, were excluded. Immune exposure information comprised only CMV serostatus.

The V and J ends lost 0 bases and 6 bases, in that order; junction bases with no gene match: 7. This CDR3 contains 15 residues. CDR1 is SGDLS and CDR2 is YYNGEE in the germline V gene. 13 Jbeta primers and 60 Vbeta primers were used for the PCR. The method was immunoSEQ multiplex PCR; TCRdb's version includes in-frame clones alone and lacks a portion of them. The table lists just over 150,000 clones, around 80% of them singletons, with roughly 1.9% in the top ten. On this clone: What it binds is not known.

The sequence came from a man between 18 and 29 years old in good health and CMV-seronegative. Sequencing was carried out using PBMCs. The chain uses TRBV9 and TRBJ2-3; 7 nucleotides line up with TRBD2. CDR3 bases: TGTGCCAGCAGCGTAGGCCAGGGAGGGATGGATACGCAGTATTTT. Its protein is CASSVGQGGMDTQYF.